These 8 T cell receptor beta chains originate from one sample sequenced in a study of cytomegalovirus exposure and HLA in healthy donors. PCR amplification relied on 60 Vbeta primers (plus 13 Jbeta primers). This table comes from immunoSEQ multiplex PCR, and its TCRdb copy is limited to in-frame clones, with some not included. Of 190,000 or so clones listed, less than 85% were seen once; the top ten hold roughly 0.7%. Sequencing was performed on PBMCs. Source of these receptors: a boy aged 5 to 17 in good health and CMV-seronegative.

The CDR3 nucleotides are TGCGCCAGCAGCCCAGGTAGGGGGGGCCGAGACGAGCAGTACTTC. Translating it yields CASSPGRGGRDEQYF. The chain couples TRBV4-1 to TRBJ2-7, with D possibly being TRBD2 (7 bases). The CDR3 is 15 residues long. Looked up from germline, CDR1 is MGHRA and CDR2 is YSYEKL. The ends were cut back, 4 bases at V and 5 bases at J, with 18 bases in the middle.

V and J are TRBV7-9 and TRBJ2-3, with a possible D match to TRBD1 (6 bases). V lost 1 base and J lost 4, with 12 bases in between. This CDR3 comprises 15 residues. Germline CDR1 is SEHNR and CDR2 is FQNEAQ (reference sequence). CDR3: CASSLVQGRADTQYF. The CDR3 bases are TGTGCCAGCAGCTTAGTACAGGGACGGGCAGATACGCAGTATTTT.

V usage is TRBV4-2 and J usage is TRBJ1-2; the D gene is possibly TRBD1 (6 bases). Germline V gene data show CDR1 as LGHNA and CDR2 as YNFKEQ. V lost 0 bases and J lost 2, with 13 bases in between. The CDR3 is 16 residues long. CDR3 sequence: CASSQDLGAWNYGYTF. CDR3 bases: TGTGCCAGCAGCCAAGATCTGGGGGCGTGGAACTATGGCTACACCTTC.

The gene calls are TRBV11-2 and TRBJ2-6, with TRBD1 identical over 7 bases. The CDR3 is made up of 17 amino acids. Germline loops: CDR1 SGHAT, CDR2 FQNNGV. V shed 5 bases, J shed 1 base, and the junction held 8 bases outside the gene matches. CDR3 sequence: CASSAIGGKSGANVLTF. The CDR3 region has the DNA TGTGCCAGCAGCGCTATAGGGGGCAAGTCTGGGGCCAACGTCCTGACTTTC.

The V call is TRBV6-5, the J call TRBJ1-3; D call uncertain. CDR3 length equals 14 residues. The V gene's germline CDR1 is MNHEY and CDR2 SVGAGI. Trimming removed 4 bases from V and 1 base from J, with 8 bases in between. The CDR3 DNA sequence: TGTGCCAGCAGTTCGGGAGGATCTGGAAACACCATATATTTT. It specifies CASSSGGSGNTIYF.

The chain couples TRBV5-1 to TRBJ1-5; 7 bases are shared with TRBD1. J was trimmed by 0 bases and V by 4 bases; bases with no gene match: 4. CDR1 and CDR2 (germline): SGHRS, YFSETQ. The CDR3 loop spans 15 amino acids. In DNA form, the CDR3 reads TGCGCCAGCAGCCCTACAGGGGTTAGCAATCAGCCCCAGCATTTT. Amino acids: CASSPTGVSNQPQHF.

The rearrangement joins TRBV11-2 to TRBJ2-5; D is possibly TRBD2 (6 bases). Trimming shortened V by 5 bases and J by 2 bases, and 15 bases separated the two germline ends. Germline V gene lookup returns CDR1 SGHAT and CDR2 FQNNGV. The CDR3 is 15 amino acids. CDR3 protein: CASSLPTGGQETQYF. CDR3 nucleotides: TGTGCCAGCAGCCTGCCCACCGGAGGGCAAGAGACCCAGTACTTC.

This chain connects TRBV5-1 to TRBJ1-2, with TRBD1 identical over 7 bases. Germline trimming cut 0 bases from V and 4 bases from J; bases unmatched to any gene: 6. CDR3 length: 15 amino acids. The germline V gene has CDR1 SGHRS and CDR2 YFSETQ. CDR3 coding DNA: TGCGCCAGCAGCTTGGACTCAGGGGGATTCTATGGCTACACCTTC. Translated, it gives CASSLDSGGFYGYTF.